The 16 T cell receptor beta chains below were found in one sample sequenced in a study of T cells in women clearing cervical HPV infection. Some clones are missing from TCRdb's copy, which holds only in-frame ones; the method was immunoSEQ multiplex PCR. This sample contains roughly 12,000 clones. Material for sequencing was blood buffy coat. The source of these receptors is a woman between 18 and 69 years old with a cervical HPV16 infection that either progressed to CIN3+ or cleared (not recorded which).

Comments on this clone: The read ends 3 residues before the CDR3 terminus; that terminus is restored from the germline J gene. The chain couples TRBV5-1 to TRBJ2-7; possible D gene TRBD1, 5 bases. The CDR3 is made up of 16 amino acids. With 5 bases removed from V and 3 bases from J, the gap between germline ends came to 21 bases. The germline CDR1 and CDR2 sequences are SGHRS and YFSETQ. CDR3 loop: CASSLTARELHYEQYF. The part of the CDR3 DNA that was read is TGCGCCAGCAGTTTGACCGCCAGGGAACTACACTACGAG.

The covered CDR3 bases are TGTGCCTGGGGTGGGTCGGCCAGGGGTTATTCACATTATACC. This translates into CAWGGSARGYSHYT. The CDR3 reads in full as CAWGGSARGYSHYTQYF. The chain employs TRBV30 and TRBJ2-5; perhaps TRBD1 as D (6 bases). The observed sequence ends 3 residues before the CDR3 terminus, with the missing tail filled in from the germline J gene. The CDR3 spans 17 residues. Germline V gene data show CDR1 as GTSNPN and CDR2 as SVGIG (reference sequence).

Concerning this clone: The observed sequence ends 3 residues before the CDR3 terminus, with the missing tail filled in from the germline J gene. V is TRBV5-1 and J is TRBJ2-5, with D perhaps TRBD1 (6 bases). Deletions cut 4 bases from V and 1 base from J, with 11 bases between. The CDR3 has 14 residues. The V gene's germline CDR1 is SGHRS and CDR2 YFSETQ. The CDR3 sequence is CASSPRDTQETQYF. Incomplete CDR3 DNA: TGCGCCAGCAGCCCCCGGGACACCCAAGAGACC.

Points on this clone: The CDR3 end is not reached by the read, which stops 3 residues before it; the germline J gene fills it in. The rearrangement uses TRBV5-4 and TRBJ2-1; D not resolved. V was cut by 0 bases and J by 7 bases, with 5 bases left in between. This CDR3 is built from 12 residues. Germline V CDR1 and CDR2: SGHNT, YYREEE (reference sequence). The DNA read from the CDR3 is TGTGCCAGCAGCTTGGGTAGAAATGAG. It is translated as CASSLGRNE. The entire CDR3 is CASSLGRNEQFF.

A word on this clone: The read stops 3 residues short of the end of the CDR3; the missing end is completed from the germline J gene. The chain employs TRBV7-6 and TRBJ1-1; D is ambiguous. CDR3 length: 15 residues. CDR1 and CDR2 (germline): SGHVS, FNYEAQ. V gave up 4 bases and J gave up 0 bases, with 12 bases separating them. The DNA read from the CDR3 is TGTGCCAGCAGCTCCACACTCGGGGTGAACACTGAA. Its protein is CASSSTLGVNTE. In full, the CDR3 reads CASSSTLGVNTEAFF.

Note on this clone: The CDR3 goes on 3 residues after the read ends, and that part is filled in from the germline J gene. V and J are TRBV20-1 and TRBJ2-3, with a tentative D call TRBD1 (6 bases). Germline CDR1 DFQATT, CDR2 SNEGSKA (reference sequence). This CDR3 region has 13 residues. The CDR3 spells CSAGQSRVETQYF. CDR3 bases read: TGCAGTGCCGGACAGAGCCGAGTTGAGACG.

In regard to this clone: The read ends 3 residues before the CDR3 terminus; that terminus is restored from the germline J gene. The chain carries TRBV29-1 and TRBJ2-7; possible D gene TRBD1, 5 bases. Trimming cost V 7 bases and J 5 bases, with 15 bases left between them. The CDR3 contains 12 residues. Germline V lookup: CDR1 SQVTM, CDR2 ANQGSEA. The DNA read from the CDR3 is TGCAGCGGGCAGGGCGCATCGAACGAG. Amino acids: CSGQGASNE. From start to end, the CDR3 is CSGQGASNEQYF.

For this clone: The read halts 3 residues ahead of the CDR3 end, with the missing end drawn from the germline J gene. The genes are TRBV7-2 and TRBJ1-4; D possibly corresponds to TRBD1 (6 bases). Germline V CDR1 and CDR2: SGHTA, FQGNSA. This CDR3 is 13 amino acids long. CDR3 bases read: TGTGCCAGCAGCTTAGAAGTCGGCAGGGGA. It codes for CASSLEVGRG. The complete CDR3 sequence is CASSLEVGRGLFF.

Of note for this clone: The missing CDR3 end, 3 residues past where the read stops, is filled in from the germline J gene. V usage is TRBV5-6 and J usage is TRBJ2-1, with a tentative D call TRBD1 (6 bases). V shed 0 bases and J shed 8 bases, with 9 bases lying between them. The CDR3 consists of 13 residues. Germline assignment: CDR1 SGHDT and CDR2 YYEEEE. CDR3 DNA (partial): TGTGCCAGCAGCTTGGACAGGGTGGATGAG. Translated, it gives CASSLDRVDE. The entire CDR3 sequence reads CASSLDRVDEQFF.

Of note for this clone: One end of the junction varies from germline; a read error may be responsible. The read halts 3 residues ahead of the CDR3 end, with the missing end drawn from the germline J gene. The chain combines TRBV6-2 or TRBV6-3 with TRBJ2-3; maybe TRBD1 (6 bases). The CDR3 covers 14 residues. CDR1 is MNHEY and CDR2 is SVGEGT in the germline V gene. CDR3 amino acids: CASSGQLGAETQYF. The sequenced CDR3 bases are TGTGCCAGCAGTGGACAGCTCGGGGCAGAGACG.

A note on this clone: The DNA ends 3 residues before the CDR3 does, and the rest of the CDR3 is filled in from the germline J gene. V and J are TRBV7-9 and TRBJ1-6, with a possible D match to TRBD1 (6 bases). V lost 2 bases and J 6 bases, leaving 11 bases between the germline ends. CDR1 is SEHNR and CDR2 is FQNEAQ in the germline V gene (reference sequence). This CDR3 region has 15 residues. The CDR3 loop is CASSLLQGPNSPLHF. The covered CDR3 bases are TGTGCCAGCAGCTTATTACAGGGACCTAATTCACCC.

For this clone: The sequence runs out 3 residues before the end of the CDR3; the remainder is reconstructed from the germline J gene. The gene calls are TRBV19 and TRBJ2-4; 7 bases agree with TRBD2. Germline V gene sequence: CDR1 LNHDA, CDR2 SQIVND (reference sequence). This CDR3 comprises 14 residues. The DNA read from the CDR3 is TGTGCCAGTACCGAACGGGGGAGGGGCTATGGT. It specifies CASTERGRGYG. The full CDR3 protein is CASTERGRGYGQYF.

This clone shows up as medium-sized by frequency. The read ends 3 residues early relative to the CDR3; the germline J gene fills the gap. The V call is TRBV7-6, the J call TRBJ2-5; 7 positions match TRBD2. Germline loops: CDR1 SGHVS, CDR2 FNYEAQ. V lost 0 bases and J lost 4; bases outside the gene matches: 2. CDR3 length equals 14 residues. CDR3 bases read: TGTGCCAGCAGCTTAGCTTCTAGCGGAGAGACC. Translation: CASSLASSGET. The entire CDR3 sequence reads CASSLASSGETQYF.

As concerns this clone: The CDR3 end lies 3 residues beyond the end of the read and is filled in from the germline J gene. The J gene is TRBJ2-7, the V gene TRBV5-6; TRBD1 agrees at 10 bases. Trimming took 6 bases from V and 6 from J; bases not matched to a gene: 9. The CDR3 spans 14 residues. The germline V gene has CDR1 SGHDT and CDR2 YYEEEE. The part of the CDR3 DNA that was read is TGTGCCAGCAACCCGACAGGGGGCCGGGCCGAG. This gives the protein CASNPTGGRAE. The whole CDR3 region reads CASNPTGGRAEQYF. The full variable domain, its missing parts supplied by reference TRBV5-6 and TRBJ2-7, is DAGVTQSPTHLIKTRGQQVTLRCSPKSGHDTVSWYQQALGQGPQFIFQYYEEEERQRGNFPDRFSGHQFPNYSSELNVNALLLGDSALYLCASNPTGGRAEQYFGPGTRLTVT.

Concerning this clone: The read falls 3 residues short of the CDR3 end, and the missing part is taken from the germline J gene. The chain uses TRBV19 and TRBJ2-4, with D perhaps matching TRBD1 (6 bases). Germline V CDR1 and CDR2: LNHDA, SQIVND (reference sequence). This CDR3 has 13 residues. CDR3 DNA, as far as it was read: TGTGCCAGTAGTATGGACAGCTACTATGGT. It codes for CASSMDSYYG. The whole CDR3 is CASSMDSYYGQYF.

The CDR3 protein is CASSLYGQGGETQYF. The sequenced CDR3 bases are TGTGCCAGCAGCTTATATGGACAGGGGGGAGAGACC. The V call is TRBV7-2, the J call TRBJ2-5, with 10 bases lining up with TRBD1. The read finishes 3 residues shy of the CDR3 end, and the germline J gene is used to complete it. V shed 2 bases and J 4 bases; nucleotides not matched to a gene: 4. CDR1 is SGHTA, CDR2 FQGNSA, per germline. This CDR3 contains 15 residues.